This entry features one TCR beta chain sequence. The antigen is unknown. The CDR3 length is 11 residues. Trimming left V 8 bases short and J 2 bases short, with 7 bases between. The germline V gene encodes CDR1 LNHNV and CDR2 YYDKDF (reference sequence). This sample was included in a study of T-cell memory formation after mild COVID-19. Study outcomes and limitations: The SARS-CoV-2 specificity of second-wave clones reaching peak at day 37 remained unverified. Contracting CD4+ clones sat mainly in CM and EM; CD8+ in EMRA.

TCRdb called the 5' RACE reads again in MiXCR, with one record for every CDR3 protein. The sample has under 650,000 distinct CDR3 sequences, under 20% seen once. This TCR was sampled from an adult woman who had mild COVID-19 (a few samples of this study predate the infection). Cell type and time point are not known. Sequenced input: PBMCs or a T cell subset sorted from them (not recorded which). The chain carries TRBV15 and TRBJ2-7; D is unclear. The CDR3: CATGDTYEQYF. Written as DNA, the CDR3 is TGTGCCACCGGGGATACCTACGAGCAGTACTTC.